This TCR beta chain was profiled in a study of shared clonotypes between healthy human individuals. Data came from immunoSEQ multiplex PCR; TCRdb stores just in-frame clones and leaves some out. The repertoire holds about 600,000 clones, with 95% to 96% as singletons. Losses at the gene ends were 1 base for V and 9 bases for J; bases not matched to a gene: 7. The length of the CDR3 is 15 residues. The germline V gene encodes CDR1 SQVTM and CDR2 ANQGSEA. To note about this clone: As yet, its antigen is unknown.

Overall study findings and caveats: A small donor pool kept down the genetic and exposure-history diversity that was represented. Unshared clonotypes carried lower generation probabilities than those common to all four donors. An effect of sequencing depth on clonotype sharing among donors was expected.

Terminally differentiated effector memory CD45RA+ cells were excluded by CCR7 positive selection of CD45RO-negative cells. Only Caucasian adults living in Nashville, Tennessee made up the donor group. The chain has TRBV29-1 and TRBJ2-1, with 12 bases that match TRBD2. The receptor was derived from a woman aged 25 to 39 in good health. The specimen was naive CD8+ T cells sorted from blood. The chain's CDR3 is CSVEVATSGRIEQFF. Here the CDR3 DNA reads TGCAGCGTTGAAGTGGCCACTAGCGGGAGGATTGAGCAGTTCTTC.